The clone carrying this T cell receptor (beta chain) was detected ten times or more. This sample was included in a study of spatial heterogeneity in lung cancer. Study background: The mean occurrence of each unique TCR and UMI combination in raw reads exceeded eight.

Unique molecular identifiers, one per molecule, were present on every TCR cDNA molecule. TCRdb fed the 5' RACE reads into MiXCR, producing one record per CDR3 protein. Here the sample spans 39,000 or so distinct CDR3 sequences, around 7% being singletons. V was pared by 4 bases and J by 0 bases, with 5 bases of the junction left unmatched. Per the germline V gene, CDR1 is LGHNA and CDR2 is YSLEER. CDR3 length equals 16 residues. The time point was: sample taken at primary tumor resection. The donors, 60 to 80 patients with untreated early-stage non-small cell lung cancer, provided the samples. Researchers sequenced whole RNA taken from tumor, nontumor lung or frozen PBMC without sorting.

The chain combines TRBV4-3 with TRBJ2-3, with 9 bases matching TRBD2. This TCR derives from a male donor with early-stage non-small cell lung cancer. This specimen consisted of PBMCs, obtained at surgery. The CDR3 sequence is CASSPLAGPSTDTQYF. CDR3 nucleotide sequence: TGCGCCAGCAGCCCCCTAGCGGGACCTAGCACAGATACGCAGTATTTT.